This T cell receptor (beta chain) was sequenced in a study of PD-1 blockade in classical Hodgkin lymphoma. For the study at large: Patients in the cohort were put on intravenous nivolumab, 3 mg/kg every 2 weeks.

The repertoire was sequenced with immunoSEQ multiplex PCR; TCRdb's copy has only in-frame clones and lacks some. Among 29,000 or so clones listed, roughly 80% were seen once. The time point was: cycle 4 day 1 (C4D1), after five to seven weeks of nivolumab. After autologous stem cell transplantation all patients relapsed, and prior brentuximab vedotin exposure differed between cohorts. The CD4+ T cells used were purified from thawed PBMCs through magnetic negative selection. The CDR3 runs to 15 residues. The J segment lost 7 bases and the V segment lost 0 bases, leaving 10 bases of the junction unmatched. Germline V CDR1 and CDR2: SGHRS, YFSETQ. With respect to this clone: Its antigen is as yet unknown.

Whole-study findings and limits: Complete responders' baseline diversity resembled that of newly diagnosed patients. Lower baseline TCR diversity was reported for newly diagnosed patients than for healthy donors.

The sequence was collected from a human donor with classical Hodgkin lymphoma. The sample was CD4+ T cells from blood, taken before the fourth cycle of nivolumab. The V call is TRBV5-1, the J call TRBJ2-7, with 7 bases identical to TRBD1. The CDR3 loop is CASSLEGQLLGEQYF. The CDR3 coding sequence is TGCGCCAGCAGCTTGGAGGGACAGCTTCTGGGGGAGCAGTACTTC.